A single sample is the source of the 27 T cell receptor beta chains below, sequenced in a study of T cells after somatic rescue of genetic block. The protocol was immunoSEQ multiplex PCR, while the TCRdb copy is restricted to in-frame clones and leaves out a portion. The sample includes 10,000 to 15,000 clones, around 70% of them seen just once. Sequencing was performed on peripheral blood mononuclear cells (PBMCs). These receptors all stem from a boy aged 5-17 years.

V and J are TRBV18 and TRBJ1-2; D unclear. Germline V gene lookup returns CDR1 KGHSH and CDR2 LQKENI. V lost 8 bases and J lost 6, with 13 bases in between. This CDR3 is 12 amino acids long. The CDR3 reads CASARSYDGYTF. CDR3 DNA sequence: TGTGCCAGCGCCCGGTCATATGATGGCTACACCTTC.

J is TRBJ1-5 and V is TRBV27, with no clear D. Trimming stripped 2 bases from V and 0 bases from J, with 2 bases between. Germline values: CDR1 MNHEY, CDR2 SMNVEV (reference sequence). The length of the CDR3 is 13 residues. Written as DNA, the CDR3 is TGTGCCAGCAGTTTAATTAGCAATCAGCCCCAGCATTTT. As protein: CASSLISNQPQHF.

The chain employs TRBV7-9 and TRBJ2-5, with D possibly matching TRBD1 (6 bases). V lost 1 base and J lost 2, with 8 bases in between. Germline assignment: CDR1 SEHNR and CDR2 FQNEAQ (reference sequence). The CDR3 is 14 residues long. CDR3 amino acids: CASSLGGPQETQYF. CDR3 nucleotide sequence: TGTGCCAGCAGCTTAGGGGGGCCACAAGAGACCCAGTACTTC.

This clone was observed a few times. Since no conserved phenylalanine or tryptophan closes the CDR3, a read error is the likely cause. No DNA is shown, since the ends of the CDR3 on it are uncertain; the CDR3 is the one TCRdb lists. The CDR3 sequence is CASSQKLAGPGVY. The V gene is TRBV4-1, the J gene TRBJ2-3; the table's TRBD2 call for D was not verified on the DNA. The CDR3 is 13 amino acids long, termini counted. The germline gives CDR1 MGHRA, CDR2 YSYEKL.

CDR3 bases: TGTGCCAGCAGTTACCCCGACAGGGGTATGGCAGCTTTCTTT. Encoded protein: CASSYPDRGMAAFF. The rearrangement joins TRBV6-5 to TRBJ1-1; 8 bases are shared with TRBD1. This CDR3 spans 14 amino acids. V lost 2 bases, J lost 10 bases, and 9 bases stayed unmatched. The germline V gene encodes CDR1 MNHEY and CDR2 SVGAGI.

This chain links TRBV5-6 with TRBJ1-2; TRBD1 matches at 7 bases. The V gene's germline CDR1 is SGHDT and CDR2 YYEEEE. V lost 2 bases and J lost 4; bases outside the gene matches: 8. The CDR3 runs 15 residues. The CDR3 region has the DNA TGTGCCAGCAGCTTCGGGGGAGGGGGCGTCTATGGCTACACCTTC. Protein: CASSFGGGGVYGYTF.

This clone was detected a few times. The CDR3 protein is CASSILGEEPGELFF. In DNA, the CDR3 is TGTGCCAGTAGTATTTTGGGGGAGGAGCCCGGGGAGCTGTTTTTT. This chain links TRBV19 with TRBJ2-2; D is possibly TRBD2 (6 bases). This CDR3 has 15 residues. Trimming shortened V by 3 bases and J by 6 bases, and 14 bases separated the two germline ends. CDR1 is LNHDA and CDR2 is SQIVND in the germline V gene (reference sequence). Variable domain in full (rest from reference TRBV19 and TRBJ2-2): DGGITQSPKYLFRKEGQNVTLSCEQNLNHDAMYWYRQDPGQGLRLIYYSQIVNDFQKGDIAEGYSVSREKKESFPLTVTSAQKNPTAFYLCASSILGEEPGELFFGEGSRLTVL.

V and J are TRBV7-3 and TRBJ2-1, with 12 positions matching TRBD2. The V segment lost 6 bases and the J segment 3 bases; nucleotides outside the gene matches: 3. Germline-derived CDR1 and CDR2 are SGHTA and FQGTGA. The CDR3 covers 15 residues. Here the CDR3 DNA reads TGTGCCAGCAGTAGGACTAGCGGGGTCTACAATGAGCAGTTCTTC. This codes for CASSRTSGVYNEQFF.

CDR3 nucleotides: TGTGCCAGCAGTAAGGGCGGAATGTATAATGAAAAACTGTTTTTT. It specifies CASSKGGMYNEKLFF. The J gene is TRBJ1-4, the V gene TRBV6-6; D call uncertain. V was cut by 5 bases and J by 4 bases, with 14 bases left in between. CDR1 and CDR2 (germline): MNHNY, SVGAGI (reference sequence). This CDR3 is 15 amino acids long.

The CDR3 coding sequence is TGTGCCAGCAGCCTAGACACATTGAGGCCGCAGTATTTT. Its translation is CASSLDTLRPQYF. The chain links TRBV6-1 to TRBJ2-3; D gene ambiguous. The CDR3 has 13 amino acids. Germline V CDR1 and CDR2: MNHNS, SASEGT. The V end was cut by 6 bases, the J end by 10 bases, with 17 bases between.

CDR3 coding DNA: TGTGCCAGCAGCGAGGGGGGAATGGGCAATCAGCCCCAGCATTTT. It translates to CASSEGGMGNQPQHF. V usage is TRBV7-9 and J usage is TRBJ1-5, with D tentatively TRBD1 (6 bases). The V gene lost 5 bases and the J gene lost 2 bases, with 13 bases spanning the gap. Looked up from germline, CDR1 is SEHNR and CDR2 is FQNEAQ (reference sequence). CDR3 size: 15 residues.

The V call is TRBV6-4, the J call TRBJ2-7, with D possibly being TRBD2 (6 bases). CDR1 is MRHNA, CDR2 SNTAGT, per germline. The CDR3 totals 14 residues. V was shortened by 5 bases and J by 1 base, with 12 bases between the two germline ends. The CDR3: CASSPSTSSYEQYF. As DNA, the CDR3 is TGTGCCAGCAGTCCTTCGACTAGTTCCTACGAGCAGTACTTC.

This chain connects TRBV27 to TRBJ1-2, with TRBD1 identical over 12 bases. The CDR3 length is 12 residues. Germline-derived CDR1 and CDR2 are MNHEY and SMNVEV (reference sequence). V lost 4 bases, J lost 12 bases, and 3 bases stayed unmatched. This CDR3 is CASSSGQGAHTF. CDR3 sequence (DNA): TGTGCCAGCAGTTCGGGACAGGGGGCGCACACCTTC.

Comment on this clone: Its ends do not fully match the called genes, so a read error is possible. The chain links TRBV2 to TRBJ2-3, with 7 bases matching TRBD1. This CDR3 is 16 amino acids long. The germline CDR1 and CDR2 sequences are SNHLY and FYNNEI. DNA for the CDR3: TGTGCCAGCAGTGAAAGGCCTCGGGACAGCAGAGATACGCAGTATTTT. Translating gives CASSERPRDSRDTQYF.

This chain connects TRBV9 to TRBJ2-1; 10 nucleotides align to TRBD2. Germline V gene sequence: CDR1 SGDLS, CDR2 YYNGEE. This CDR3 region has 19 residues. V was clipped by 6 bases and J by 7 bases; unmatched bases: 22. For the CDR3, the DNA is TGTGCCAGCAACACTCAGGGGGCTACTAGCGGGGCCCCGGGGAATGAGCAGTTCTTC. Residues: CASNTQGATSGAPGNEQFF.

This clone was found a few times. The CDR3 DNA sequence: TGTGCCAGCAGTTTAATAGGGGACAGGGAAGGCTACACCTTC. This sequence encodes CASSLIGDREGYTF. The chain couples TRBV27 to TRBJ1-2, with 9 bases identical to TRBD1. Germline V lookup: CDR1 MNHEY, CDR2 SMNVEV (reference sequence). CDR3 length: 14 amino acids. The J segment lost 8 bases and the V segment lost 2 bases, leaving 6 bases of the junction unmatched.

The J gene is TRBJ2-1, the V gene TRBV5-1; D remains ambiguous. The germline V gene has CDR1 SGHRS and CDR2 YFSETQ. CDR3 length: 12 amino acids. V gave up 3 bases and J gave up 10 bases, with 11 bases separating them. The CDR3 is CASSSPLGEQFF. CDR3 nucleotide sequence: TGCGCCAGCAGCTCTCCACTGGGGGAGCAGTTCTTC.

The chain is built from TRBV14 and TRBJ2-5; perhaps TRBD1 as D (6 bases). Germline lookup yields CDR1 SGHDN and CDR2 FVKESK. V was pared by 6 bases and J by 3 bases, with 11 bases between. CDR3 size: 13 residues. The CDR3 DNA follows: TGTGCCAGCAGTAACAGGGTTGAAGAGACCCAGTACTTC. This gives the protein CASSNRVEETQYF.

The chain is built from TRBV5-5 and TRBJ2-3; no firm D call. The CDR3 has 14 amino acids. The germline V gene has CDR1 SGHKS and CDR2 YYEKEE (reference sequence). The ends were cut back, 4 bases at V and 1 base at J, with 10 bases in the middle. CDR3 sequence: CASSLSRGTDTQYF. CDR3 bases: TGTGCCAGCAGCCTCTCGAGAGGCACAGATACGCAGTATTTT.

By proportion, this clone is medium-sized (0.01 to 0.1%). The rearrangement joins TRBV19 to TRBJ2-2, with 9 bases lining up with TRBD1. Germline loops: CDR1 LNHDA, CDR2 SQIVND (reference sequence). V trimming: 4 bases; J trimming: 6 bases; junction bases outside the gene matches: 6. The CDR3 spans 15 residues. The CDR3 nucleotides read TGTGCCAGTAGTAAGGGGACAGGGTACGCCGGGGAGCTGTTTTTT. Its protein is CASSKGTGYAGELFF.

The rearrangement uses TRBV30 and TRBJ2-5, with D perhaps TRBD1 (7 bases). Deletions cut 0 bases from V and 5 bases from J, with 19 bases between. The CDR3 has 16 amino acids. Germline values: CDR1 GTSNPN, CDR2 SVGIG (reference sequence). In DNA form, the CDR3 reads TGTGCCTGGAGTGTAATTCTTAAGGGGGCGGGGGAGACCCAGTACTTC. Protein product: CAWSVILKGAGETQYF.

The chain uses TRBV6-5 and TRBJ1-5, with D perhaps matching TRBD1 (6 bases). V dropped 2 bases and J dropped 7 bases, with 12 bases sitting between them. This CDR3 contains 14 residues. Germline assignment: CDR1 MNHEY and CDR2 SVGAGI. Written as DNA, the CDR3 is TGTGCCAGCAGTTACCACGAGGGGGTCCAGCCCCAGCATTTT. This gives the protein CASSYHEGVQPQHF.

The gene calls are TRBV5-5 and TRBJ1-2; D gene ambiguous. The CDR3 has 13 residues. Germline V lookup: CDR1 SGHKS, CDR2 YYEKEE (reference sequence). V was shortened by 0 bases and J by 4 bases, with 7 bases between the two germline ends. This CDR3 reads CASSLVVSYGYTF. The DNA of the CDR3 is TGTGCCAGCAGCTTGGTGGTAAGCTATGGCTACACCTTC.

In nucleotides, the CDR3 is TGTGCCAGCAGCTTAGGGGGTTTAAACACTGAAGCTTTCTTT. It yields the protein CASSLGGLNTEAFF. The J gene is TRBJ1-1, the V gene TRBV11-2; D remains unclear. This CDR3 is 14 amino acids long. Germline V gene data show CDR1 as SGHAT and CDR2 as FQNNGV. The V end lost 1 base, the J end lost 2 bases, and 8 bases lay between the germline ends. Full variable domain (rest looked up from reference TRBV11-2 and TRBJ1-1): EAGVAQSPRYKIIEKRQSVAFWCNPISGHATLYWYQQILGQGPKLLIQFQNNGVVDDSQLPKDRFSAERLKGVDSTLKIQPAKLEDSAVYLCASSLGGLNTEAFFGQGTRLTVV.

The chain links TRBV18 to TRBJ2-7; no firm D call. In germline, CDR1 is KGHSH, CDR2 LQKENI. The V and J ends lost 3 bases and 12 bases respectively, with 12 bases between them. The CDR3 runs to 11 residues. CDR3 sequence (DNA): TGTGCCAGCTCACCGGGAAATAGGGTGTACTTC. This encodes CASSPGNRVYF.

This chain connects TRBV6-5 to TRBJ2-1; D is unclear. Per the germline V gene, CDR1 is MNHEY and CDR2 is SVGAGI. There are 12 residues in the CDR3. V shed 2 bases and J shed 6 bases, with 5 bases lying between them. DNA of the CDR3: TGTGCCAGCAGTTACATCGGCAATGAGCAGTTCTTC. Protein product: CASSYIGNEQFF.

The V and J genes are TRBV7-3 and TRBJ2-5; maybe TRBD1 (6 bases). Germline V lookup: CDR1 SGHTA, CDR2 FQGTGA. With 5 bases removed from V and 0 bases from J, the gap between germline ends came to 10 bases. This CDR3 is built from 14 residues. This CDR3 reads CASSPTGYQETQYF. The CDR3 DNA reads TGTGCCAGCAGCCCGACAGGTTACCAAGAGACCCAGTACTTC.